This T cell receptor beta chain originates from a study of shared clonotypes between healthy human individuals (dated by TCRdb to 2019 to 2021). With respect to the entire study: Two women and a few men aged 18 to 49 years were included in the cohort. For each donor, CD4 naive and CD4 memory were each run on three plates, CD8 naive on two plates, and CD8 memory on one plate. The study deeply sequenced blood TCR repertoires of about 5 healthy adults to estimate repertoire size and the extent of clonotype sharing between individuals. Between about 0.9 and 8.9 billion PBMCs per donor were obtained by leukapheresis. Libraries were prepared and TCR repertoires were sequenced by different laboratories using diverse techniques, in order to increase sequencing depth and limit assay-specific biases.

Using the deep immunoSEQ assay, multiplex PCR amplified TCR CDR3 regions from genomic DNA. Extracted genomic DNA from each cell subset was spread evenly across all wells of several immunoSEQ 96-well plates, with each plate serving as a replicate. For sorted subsets, 200 ng of genomic DNA, equivalent to about 30,000 T cell genomes, went into each replicate PCR. Purified libraries were quantified with a Qubit 3.0 fluorometer, sized on a Bioanalyzer 2100, and re-quantified with the KAPA Library Quantification kit. Each immunoSEQ 96-well plate was sequenced on its own single-read 150-cycle Illumina NextSeq 550 flow cell. Under the source paper's analysis protocol: Because the immunoSEQ output included only junctional sequences and no quality scores, the filtering could not be the same as the filtering used for full-length reads. To assign V/J genes and CDR3, sequences were annotated against IMGT germline references using PyIR, a Python wrapper for IgBLAST v1.9. Reads were removed for weak V/J assignments (E-value above 1e-6), missing CDR3, stop codons, out-of-frame junctions, or ambiguous translated residues. V3J clonotypes were defined as sequences sharing an identical inferred V gene, J gene, and CDR3 amino acid sequence. Percentage overlap between repertoires was computed as shared unique clonotypes divided by the size of the smaller repertoire. Three approaches were used to assess repertoire richness: RTK rarefaction, the Chao1 estimator, and Recon v2.1 estimates of unobserved clonotypes. For all TCRbeta clonotypes obtained by the gDNA method from a handful of donors, generation probabilities were computed with OLGA. TCRdb re-hosts the immuneACCESS table, in-frame sequences only. Its copies lack some clones; in the studies checked, an unresolved V gene accounts for under half of them, and the cause for the rest is not known. The DNA was the basis for D and trimming; V, J and clone size are from that table. This sample gives about 2.2 million clones in total; roughly 95% of them show up just once. The top ten constitute roughly 1.7% of the sample.

Broad study findings and their caveats: Higher generation probabilities were observed for clonotypes shared by all four sorted-subset donors than for non-shared clonotypes. Pairwise subsampling indicated that sequencing depth was expected to affect the degree of clonotype sharing among donors. Incomplete sequencing was indicated by rarefaction of sorted-subset datasets, despite the large sequencing depth. The genetic and exposure-history diversity represented was limited by the small number of donors. Sampling was limited to blood, and TCR repertoires in tissue likely differ from TCR repertoires in blood. Across several donors, roughly 5.4% of naive CD4, roughly 3.5% of naive CD8, 2.3% of memory CD4, and 0.4% of memory CD8 clonotypes were shared. Naive subsets generally had larger estimated clonotype richness than memory subsets.

The CDR3 numbers 10 residues from cysteine through phenylalanine. The read is trimmed to its CDR3 DNA, 30 bases read in frame from base 1. CDR1 SNHLY and CDR2 FYNNEI are derived from the germline V gene. Trimming takes 4 bases from V and 10 bases from J, and the germline ends sit 7 bases apart. Concerning this clone itself: Its target antigen remains unknown. No clone much larger than this one lies a single base away; base qualities are absent.

CD8 naive samples were obtained by positive selection for CCR7 among CD45RO-negative cells, yielding a CD45RA+CCR7+ population from which TemRA cells were excluded. The donors were healthy, HIV-negative adults with no recently reported acute infections or vaccinations. All donors were Caucasian adults living in Nashville, Tennessee, USA. Blood was obtained by leukapheresis, after which PBMCs were separated by Ficoll-Histopaque density gradient centrifugation and cryopreserved in liquid nitrogen vapor phase. Purity and quantity of every magnetically sorted T cell population were checked by analytical flow cytometry. Each sorted fraction had its genomic DNA isolated and then quantified by UV absorbance on a Nanodrop 2000c.

The sample comprised naive CD8+ T cells from PBMCs. Read against the paper, the sample's cell subset or site label means: CD45RA+CCR7+. The rearranged chain carries TRBV2 and TRBJ1-2; the D gene remains uncertain. The sequence derives from a man aged 18 to 29 in good health. Some clones in this sample may be carry-over from other donors' samples. The CDR3 region: CASSVAFYTF. The DNA is TGTGCCAGCAGTGTGGCGTTCTACACCTTC. The CDR3, completed at both ends by the reference TRBV2 and TRBJ1-2 genes, gives the full variable domain EPEVTQTPSHQVTQMGQEVILRCVPISNHLYFYWYRQILGQKVEFLVSFYNNEISEKSEIFDDQFSVERPDGSNFTLKIRSTKLEDSAMYFCASSVAFYTFGSGTRLTVV.